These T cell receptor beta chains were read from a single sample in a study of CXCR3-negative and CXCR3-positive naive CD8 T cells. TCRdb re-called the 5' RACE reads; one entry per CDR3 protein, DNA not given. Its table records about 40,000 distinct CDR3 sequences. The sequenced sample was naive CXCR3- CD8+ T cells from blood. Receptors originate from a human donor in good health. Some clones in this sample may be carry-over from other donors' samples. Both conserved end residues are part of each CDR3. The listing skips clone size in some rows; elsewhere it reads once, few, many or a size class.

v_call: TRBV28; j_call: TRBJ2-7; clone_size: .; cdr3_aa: CASSLTDFYEQYF
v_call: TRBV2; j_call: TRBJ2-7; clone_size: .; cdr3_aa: CASRGQGGTYEQYF
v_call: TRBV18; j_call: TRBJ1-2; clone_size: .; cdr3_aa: CASSPGGNYGYTF
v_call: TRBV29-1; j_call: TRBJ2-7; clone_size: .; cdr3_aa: CSAGDGSSYEQYF
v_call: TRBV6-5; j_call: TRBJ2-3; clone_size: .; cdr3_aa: CASRHTGGAGDTQYF
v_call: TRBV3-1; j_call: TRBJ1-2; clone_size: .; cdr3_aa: CASIPDGGYSF
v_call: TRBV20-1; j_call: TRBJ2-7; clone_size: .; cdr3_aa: CSARERDPYEQYF
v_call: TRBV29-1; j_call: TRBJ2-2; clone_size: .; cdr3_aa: CSVPQDTGELFF
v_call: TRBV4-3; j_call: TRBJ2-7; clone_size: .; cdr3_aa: CASSPGVVAGPYEQYF
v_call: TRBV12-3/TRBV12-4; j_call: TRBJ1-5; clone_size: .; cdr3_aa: CASRRPEDSHNQPQHF
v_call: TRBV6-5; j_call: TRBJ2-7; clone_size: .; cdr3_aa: CASSSGQDLREQYF
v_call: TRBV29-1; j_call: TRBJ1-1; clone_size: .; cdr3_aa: CSVDIGQVNTEAFF
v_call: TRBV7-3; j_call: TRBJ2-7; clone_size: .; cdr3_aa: CASSFGGAREQYF
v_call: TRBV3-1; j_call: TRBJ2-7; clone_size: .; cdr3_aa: CASSHGTSGSSYEQYF
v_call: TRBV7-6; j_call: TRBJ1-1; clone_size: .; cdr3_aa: CASSLMSHTEAFF
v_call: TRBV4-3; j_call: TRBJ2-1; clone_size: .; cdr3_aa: CASSQAQLAGGDNEQFF
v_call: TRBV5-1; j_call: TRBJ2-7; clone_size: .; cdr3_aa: CASRQPGAYYEQYF
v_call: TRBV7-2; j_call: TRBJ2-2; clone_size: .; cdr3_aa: CASPLRHPGELFF
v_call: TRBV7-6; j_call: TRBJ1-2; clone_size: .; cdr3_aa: CASSLALGVNYGYTF
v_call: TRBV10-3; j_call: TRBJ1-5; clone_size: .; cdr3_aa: CAISEPNQPQHF
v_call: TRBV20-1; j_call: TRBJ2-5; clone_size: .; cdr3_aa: CSASMLGGSFPDF
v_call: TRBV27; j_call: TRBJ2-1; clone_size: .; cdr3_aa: CASRSLAGIYNEQFF
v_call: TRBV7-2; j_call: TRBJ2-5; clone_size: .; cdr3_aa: CASSSGGGETQYF
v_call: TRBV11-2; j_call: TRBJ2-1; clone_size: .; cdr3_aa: CASSLVAGTSGYNEQFF
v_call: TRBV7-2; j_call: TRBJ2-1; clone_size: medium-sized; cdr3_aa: CASSLTSGGYEQFF
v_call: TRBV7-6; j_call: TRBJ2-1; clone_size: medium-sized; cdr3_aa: CASSARPGVGNEQFF
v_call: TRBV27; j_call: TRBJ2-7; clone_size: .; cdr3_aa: CASSLSQAVNEQYF
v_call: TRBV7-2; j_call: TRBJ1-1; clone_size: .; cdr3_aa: CASSLGASLNTEAFF
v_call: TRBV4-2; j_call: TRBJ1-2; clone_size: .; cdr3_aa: CASSQGQLDYTF
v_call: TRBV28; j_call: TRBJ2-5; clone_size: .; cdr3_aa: CASRSQGRGDRETQYF
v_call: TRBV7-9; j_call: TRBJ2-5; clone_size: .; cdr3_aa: CASSHLTTGGEGETQYF
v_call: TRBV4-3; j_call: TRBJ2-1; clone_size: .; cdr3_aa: CASSRGSGTATYNEQFF
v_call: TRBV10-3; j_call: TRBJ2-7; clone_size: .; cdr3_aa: CATTQGGTYEQYF
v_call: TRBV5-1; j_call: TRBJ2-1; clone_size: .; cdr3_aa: CASSLEGQGIYNEQFF
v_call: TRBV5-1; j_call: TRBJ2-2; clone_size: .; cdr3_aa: CASSFAGELFF
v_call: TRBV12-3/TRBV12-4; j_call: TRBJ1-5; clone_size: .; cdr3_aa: CASSWTGDSNQPQHF
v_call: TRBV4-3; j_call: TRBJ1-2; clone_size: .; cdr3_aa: CASSEDGAGRQFYGYTF
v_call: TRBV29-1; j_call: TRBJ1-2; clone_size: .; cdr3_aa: CSDTGGSNYGYTF
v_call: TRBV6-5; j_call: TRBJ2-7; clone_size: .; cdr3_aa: CASSYADGNSYEQYF
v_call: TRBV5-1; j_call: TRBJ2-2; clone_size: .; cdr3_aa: CASKDTTNTGELFF
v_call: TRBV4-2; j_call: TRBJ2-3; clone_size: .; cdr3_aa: CASGFAGARDTQYF
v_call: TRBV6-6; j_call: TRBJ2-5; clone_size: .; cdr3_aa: CASKAEIPETQYF
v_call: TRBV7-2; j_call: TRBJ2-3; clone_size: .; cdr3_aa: CASSPSGWGTDTQYF
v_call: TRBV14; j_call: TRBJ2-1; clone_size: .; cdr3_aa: CASSQEPAFNEQFF
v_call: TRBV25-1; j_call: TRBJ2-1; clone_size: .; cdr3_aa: CASTPGQGYNEQFF
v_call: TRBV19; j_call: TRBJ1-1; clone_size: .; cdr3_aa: CASSISGQVEAFF
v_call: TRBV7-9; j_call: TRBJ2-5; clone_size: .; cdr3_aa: CASSSNKLPAAETQYF
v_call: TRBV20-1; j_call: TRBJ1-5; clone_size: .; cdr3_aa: CSASGAGASQPQHF
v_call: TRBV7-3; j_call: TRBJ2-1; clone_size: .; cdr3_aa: CASRLPPSGEQFF
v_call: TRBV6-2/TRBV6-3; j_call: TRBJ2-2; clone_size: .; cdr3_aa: CASSYPGELFF
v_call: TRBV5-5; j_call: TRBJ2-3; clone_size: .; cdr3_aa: CASSSRQGVDADTQYF
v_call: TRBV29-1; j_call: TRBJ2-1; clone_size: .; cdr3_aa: CSVEDRGGGYNEQFF